This T cell receptor (beta chain) was obtained from a study of T cell clones after liver transplantation (dated 2019 in TCRdb). About the investigation overall: The samples were obtained from ITN030ST, a randomized trial that attempted immunosuppression withdrawal within 2 years after liver transplantation. Donor-reactive T cell clones were identified using TCRbeta sequencing after a pre-transplant mixed lymphocyte reaction and were then followed in post-transplant blood. As an antigen-independent comparator for donor-reactive sequences, third party-reactive TCRbeta sequences were also identified from pre-transplant MLRs. Three of the eight recipients were HCV-positive; the others were transplanted for non-autoimmune, non-viral indications. No induction therapy was given to the subjects, and standard immunosuppression was administered until randomization at 12-24 months post-transplant. Tolerance meant complete immunosuppression withdrawal for at least one year without liver enzymes rising beyond twice the upper limit of normal. Blood samples were collected pre-transplant, then pre-randomization ahead of withdrawal, and finally post-randomization once withdrawal had either been completed or failed. A cohort of 8 liver transplant recipients was studied, of whom 3 were classified as tolerant and 5 as non-tolerant. Study-level results and caveats: The decline in donor-reactive sequences exceeded the decline in third party-reactive sequences, suggesting partial antigen-specific deletion that was unrelated to withdrawal success. Once repertoire turnover was taken into account, donor-reactive detection showed a significant reduction for CD4 in 7 of 8 subjects and for CD8 in 8 of 8. In a couple of subjects, low numbers of available donor cells limited the measurable donor-reactive repertoire. Since no allograft tissue specimens were available, donor-reactive T cells may have migrated into the graft instead of being deleted. Because of small, heterogeneous patient numbers and non-standardized post-transplant time points, the conclusions were only preliminary. In most of the 8 subjects, regardless of tolerance or HCV status, circulating donor-reactive CD4 TCRbeta sequences dropped significantly post-transplant.

The germline V gene yields SGHRS for CDR1 and YFSETQ for CDR2. V drops 1 base and J drops 4 bases, leaving 14 bases in between. From the cysteine through the phenylalanine, the CDR3 covers 15 amino acids. Only the CDR3 portion is preserved as DNA: 45 bases, with reading frame beginning at the first base. High-throughput TCRbeta CDR3 sequencing of frozen genomic DNA was performed by immunoSEQ, with PCR amplification, mapping, bias correction and internal controls included. In the paper's pipeline: Only productive rearrangements were retained, and each unique TCRbeta sequence was defined by its CDR3 nucleotide sequence together with its V and J gene. For classification of a sequence as donor-reactive, at least 5-fold expansion in CFSE-low cells relative to unstimulated pre-transplant cells and a frequency of at least 0.01% were required. Minimum frequency thresholds were set for each subject on the basis of the unstimulated sample with the lowest template count, so that a detection power of at least 90% was ensured. Jensen-Shannon divergence between the top 1000 TCRbeta sequences post-transplant and pre-transplant was used to measure repertoire turnover. Changes in detection of donor-reactive sequences were tested with two-sided Fisher's exact tests. Sourced from immuneACCESS, this table was stored by TCRdb with only in-frame sequences that have V and J called. A share of the clones is absent; for the studies checked, an unresolved V gene accounts for under half, and the remainder has no known explanation. V and J calls and clone size follow that table, whereas D and trimming were derived from the DNA. The sample table lists about 74,000 clones, 80% of them with a count of one. The ten biggest clones cover about 0.64% of the sample.

This clone is a singleton in its sample. Its antigen has not been determined. Base qualities are not at hand, and no much larger clone is one base apart. The time point tag for this specimen amounts to: pre-transplant. Thawed unstimulated PBMCs were stained for CD3, CD4 and CD8 and FACS-sorted into CD3+CD4+ and CD3+CD8+ populations. Randomization to immunosuppression withdrawal applied to every one of the 8 studied subjects. Genomic DNA was isolated with the Qiagen DNeasy Blood and Tissue Kit. Sequenced material: CD4+ T cells from blood, taken before liver transplant. This chain joins TRBV5-1 to TRBJ1-1; no D gene is confidently identified. The TCR was taken from a human donor who received a liver transplant. The CDR3 has the sequence CASSLLVAAPTEAFF. The nucleotides read TGCGCCAGCAGCTTGCTAGTAGCGGCGCCCACTGAAGCTTTCTTT.